The subject of this entry is one TCR beta chain. Its matching antigen is unknown. The sample is drawn from a study of cytomegalovirus exposure and HLA in healthy donors. Regarding the study as a whole: The availability of immune exposure information extended only to CMV serostatus.

60 Vbeta and 13 Jbeta primers were used in PCR. The method was immunoSEQ multiplex PCR; TCRdb's version includes in-frame clones alone and lacks a portion of them. The sample comprises 75,000 to 100,000 clones, about two thirds of which are singletons, and 1.2% rests with the top ten. Germline V lookup: CDR1 MGHRA, CDR2 YSYEKL. Trimming removed 4 bases from V and 7 bases from J; junction bases left unmatched: 9. CDR3 length: 15 residues. This clonotype was obtained from a female donor in good health and CMV-seronegative. What was sequenced was PBMCs. The chain uses TRBV4-1 and TRBJ2-7; 11 bases map to TRBD1. CDR3 residues: CASSPGQGANLEQYF. DNA of the CDR3: TGCGCCAGCAGCCCTGGACAGGGGGCTAACTTGGAGCAGTACTTC.